This entry features one TCR beta chain sequence. Its antigen is not identified. These data belong to a study of vaccination effects on CD4 cells after COVID-19. The culture ran for approximately 10 days before CD4+ T cells were isolated. TCRdb's copy holds only in-frame clones and misses some; the assay was immunoSEQ multiplex PCR. The table shows about 74,000 clones, with 60% to 80% occurring only once. V gave up 2 bases and J gave up 3 bases; unmatched junction bases: 7. CDR1 and CDR2 from the germline V gene are MGHDK and SYGVNS. This CDR3 region has 16 residues. The sample here was CD4+ T cells from PBMCs cultured without peptide, taken before COVID-19 vaccination. The source is a human donor who received a COVID-19 vaccine. V is TRBV25-1 and J is TRBJ2-1; 7 bases match TRBD1. The CDR3 sequence is CASSERNRGFYNEQFF. DNA of the CDR3: TGTGCCAGCAGTGAAAGGAACAGGGGTTTCTACAATGAGCAGTTCTTC.